This T cell receptor beta chain appears in the sequencing data of a study of cytomegalovirus exposure and HLA in healthy donors. Findings and limits, study-wide: Earlier results showed most TCR beta V segments being productive about 90% or about 30% of the time. TCR beta chains associated with HLA were, in a later analysis, more clonally expanded than equally common others.

This clone has only one observation. Its matching antigen is unknown. This CDR3 spans 14 amino acids. Germline assignment: CDR1 SEHNR and CDR2 FQNEAQ (reference sequence). J was trimmed by 2 bases and V by 11 bases; bases with no gene match: 9. This PCR relied on a set of 60 Vbeta primers and 13 Jbeta primers. Clones were sequenced by immunoSEQ multiplex PCR, and TCRdb holds only the in-frame ones, with some missing. This table has around 140,000 clones, under 70% appearing once. V usage is TRBV7-9 and J usage is TRBJ2-1, with TRBD1 matching over 7 bases. The TCR comes from a woman aged 60-75 years in good health and CMV-seronegative. The specimen was PBMCs. The chain's CDR3 is CAGGDRAPYNEQFF. CDR3 in DNA: TGTGCCGGGGGAGACAGGGCCCCCTACAATGAGCAGTTCTTC.